These 8 T cell receptor beta chains share one sample of origin, sequenced in a study of Ad26.COV2.S vaccination and SARS-CoV-2 variants. TCRdb's copy holds only in-frame clones and misses some; the assay was immunoSEQ multiplex PCR. The sample holds under 600,000 clones, 80% to 90% seen once. The sample's treatment: some 20 received Ad26.COV2.S at low or high dose, single or two shots; about five received placebo; per-sample allocation not given. Sampling was performed 63 days after the first vaccine or placebo injection. Sequences were derived from peripheral blood, sampled in a trial of Ad26.COV2.S vaccine versus placebo. The source is a person between 18 and 65 years old who received the Ad26.COV2.S COVID-19 vaccine or a placebo.

The V and J genes are TRBV7-6 and TRBJ2-2; 9 positions agree with TRBD1. V trimming: 5 bases; J trimming: 5 bases; junction bases outside the gene matches: 18. The germline gives CDR1 SGHVS, CDR2 FNYEAQ. There are 19 residues in the CDR3. The CDR3 reads CASSAPPGTGILRTGELFF. The CDR3 coding sequence is TGTGCCAGCAGCGCCCCCCCCGGGACAGGGATATTAAGGACCGGGGAGCTGTTTTTT.

This chain connects TRBV6-1 to TRBJ2-1; the D is unclear. Trimming pared 1 base from V and 10 bases from J, leaving 17 bases between. CDR1 is MNHNS, CDR2 SASEGT, per germline. The CDR3 runs to 15 residues. CDR3 amino acids: CASSEEPPGSWEQFF. The CDR3 DNA follows: TGTGCCAGCAGTGAAGAACCCCCTGGTAGCTGGGAGCAGTTCTTC.

J is TRBJ2-5 and V is TRBV20-1; maybe TRBD2 (5 bases). The CDR3 length is 11 residues. From germline, CDR1 is DFQATT and CDR2 SNEGSKA (reference sequence). DNA for the CDR3: TGCAGCGGGGATGCACAAGAGACCCAGTACTTC. It yields the protein CSGDAQETQYF.

The chain uses TRBV5-1 and TRBJ2-1; maybe TRBD1 (5 bases). V gave up 0 bases and J gave up 14 bases, with 18 bases separating them. This CDR3 is 14 amino acids long. Germline CDR1 is SGHRS and CDR2 is YFSETQ. The CDR3: CASSLGSHVGREFF. The CDR3 nucleotides are TGCGCCAGCAGCTTGGGGTCGCATGTGGGCAGGGAGTTCTTC. Full variable domain (rest looked up from reference TRBV5-1 and TRBJ2-1): KAGVTQTPRYLIKTRGQQVTLSCSPISGHRSVSWYQQTPGQGLQFLFEYFSETQRNKGNFPGRFSGRQFSNSRSEMNVSTLELGDSALYLCASSLGSHVGREFFGPGTRLTVL.

The chain couples TRBV2 to TRBJ1-2; D may be TRBD1 (5 bases). The CDR3 length is 14 residues. V lost 7 bases, J lost 1 base, and 13 bases lay in between. The germline V gene has CDR1 SNHLY and CDR2 FYNNEI. The CDR3 DNA sequence: TGTGCCAGCAAATTGGACATATTTAACTATGGCTACACCTTC. This sequence encodes CASKLDIFNYGYTF.

This rearrangement joins TRBV10-3 to TRBJ1-1, with a tentative D call TRBD1 (5 bases). V was cut by 4 bases and J by 0 bases, with 9 bases left in between. From germline, CDR1 is ENHRY and CDR2 SYGVKD. The CDR3 loop spans 14 amino acids. The CDR3 sequence is CAISGQPMNTEAFF. The CDR3 nucleotides read TGTGCCATCAGTGGACAGCCCATGAACACTGAAGCTTTCTTT.

The chain recombines TRBV30 with TRBJ2-5; 7 bases map to TRBD1. J gave up 5 bases and V 2 bases, and 14 bases lay outside the gene matches. This CDR3 has 16 residues. The germline V gene encodes CDR1 GTSNPN and CDR2 SVGIG (reference sequence). The CDR3 reads CAWSHSITRGLETQYF. For the CDR3, the DNA is TGTGCCTGGAGTCATTCGATAACTAGGGGGCTGGAGACCCAGTACTTC. Using reference TRBV30 and TRBJ2-5 for the parts outside the CDR3, the full variable domain is SQTIHQWPATLVQPVGSPLSLECTVEGTSNPNLYWYRQAAGRGLQLLFYSVGIGQISSEVPQNLSASRPQDRQFILSSKKLLLSDSGFYLCAWSHSITRGLETQYFGPGTRLLVL.

J is TRBJ1-4 and V is TRBV19, with D hard to call. Germline CDR1 is LNHDA and CDR2 is SQIVND (reference sequence). V dropped 10 bases and J dropped 8 bases, with 14 bases sitting between them. CDR3 length equals 12 residues. This CDR3 reads CATTTNREKLFF. CDR3 nucleotides: TGTGCCACAACAACTAACAGAGAAAAACTGTTTTTT.